The present entry profiles one TCR beta chain with its context. Its specificity is unknown. Sequencing used immunoSEQ version 4 in survey mode. Each sample used up to about 1 ug genomic DNA diluted to around 9.5 ng/uL. Here immunoSEQ multiplex PCR was the method, and the copy in TCRdb shows in-frame clones only, minus some. The sample has 40,000 to 55,000 clones; around 90% are singletons. Trimming removed 3 bases from V and 0 bases from J, with 9 bases in between. There are 14 residues in the CDR3. CDR1 SGHVS and CDR2 FNYEAQ come from the germline V gene. These data belong to a study of persistence of HIV-infected CD4 T cells. Whole-study context: Donors had been on suppressive ART for a median of roughly 8 years. Study observations and caveats: Proviral oligoclonality tracked with TCR oligoclonality within the same sorted cells. TCRbeta richness was lower in CMV- and Gag-responding cells than in anti-CD3/anti-CD28-responding cells.

Nonspecific anti-CD3/anti-CD28 bead stimulation represents the broad CD4+ T cell repertoire. CD4+ T cells upregulating both CD40 ligand and CD69 were sorted as responding cells. The chain recombines TRBV7-6 with TRBJ2-7; no definite D call. The sequenced sample was CD4+ T cells sorted from PBMCs after approximately 18-hour stimulation, obtained from a patient who received antiretroviral therapy. This TCR was recovered from an adult woman with HIV who was CMV-seropositive. In DNA, the CDR3 is TGTGCCAGCAGCTTGCAGCCATCCTCCTACGAGCAGTACTTC. It specifies CASSLQPSSYEQYF.